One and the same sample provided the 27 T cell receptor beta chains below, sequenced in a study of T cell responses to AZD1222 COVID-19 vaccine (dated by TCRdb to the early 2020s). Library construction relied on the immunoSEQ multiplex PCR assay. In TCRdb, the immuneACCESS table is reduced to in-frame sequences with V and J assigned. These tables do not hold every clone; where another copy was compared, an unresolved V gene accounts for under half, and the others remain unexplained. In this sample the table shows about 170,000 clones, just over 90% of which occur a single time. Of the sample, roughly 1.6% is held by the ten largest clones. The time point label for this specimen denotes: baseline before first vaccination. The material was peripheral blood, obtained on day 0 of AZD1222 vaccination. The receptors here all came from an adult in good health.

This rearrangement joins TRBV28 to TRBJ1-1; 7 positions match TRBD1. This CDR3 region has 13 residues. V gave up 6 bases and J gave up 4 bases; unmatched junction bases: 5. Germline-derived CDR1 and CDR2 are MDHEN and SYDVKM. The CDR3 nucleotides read TGTGCCAGCAGCCGTTACAGGGGCACTGAAGCTTTCTTT. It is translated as CASSRYRGTEAFF.

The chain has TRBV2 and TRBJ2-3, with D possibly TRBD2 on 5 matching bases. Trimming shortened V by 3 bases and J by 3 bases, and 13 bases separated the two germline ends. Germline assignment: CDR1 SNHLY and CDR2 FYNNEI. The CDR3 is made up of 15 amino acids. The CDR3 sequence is CASSDPARRTDTQYF. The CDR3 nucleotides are TGTGCCAGCAGTGATCCCGCTCGGAGGACAGATACGCAGTATTTT.

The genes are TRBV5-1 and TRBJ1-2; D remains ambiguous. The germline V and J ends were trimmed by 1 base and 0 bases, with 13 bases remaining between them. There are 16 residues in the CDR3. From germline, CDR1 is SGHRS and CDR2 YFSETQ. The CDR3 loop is CASSLSADGPNYGYTF. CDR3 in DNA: TGCGCCAGCAGCTTGAGTGCCGACGGGCCTAACTATGGCTACACCTTC. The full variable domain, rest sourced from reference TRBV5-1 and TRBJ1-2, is KAGVTQTPRYLIKTRGQQVTLSCSPISGHRSVSWYQQTPGQGLQFLFEYFSETQRNKGNFPGRFSGRQFSNSRSEMNVSTLELGDSALYLCASSLSADGPNYGYTFGSGTRLTVV.

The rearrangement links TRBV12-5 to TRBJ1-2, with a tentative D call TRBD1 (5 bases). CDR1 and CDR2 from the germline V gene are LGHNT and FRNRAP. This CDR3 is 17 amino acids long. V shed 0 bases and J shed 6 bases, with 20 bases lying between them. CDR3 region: CASGLVDGQGGSNGYTF. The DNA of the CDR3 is TGTGCTAGTGGTTTGGTAGACGGGCAGGGTGGCTCCAATGGCTACACCTTC.

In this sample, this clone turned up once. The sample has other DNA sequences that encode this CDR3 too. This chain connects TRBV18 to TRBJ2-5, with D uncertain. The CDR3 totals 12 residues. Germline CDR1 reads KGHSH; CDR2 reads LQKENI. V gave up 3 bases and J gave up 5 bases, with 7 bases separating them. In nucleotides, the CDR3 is TGTGCCAGCTCACCTCCCCCGGAGACCCAGTACTTC. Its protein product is CASSPPPETQYF.

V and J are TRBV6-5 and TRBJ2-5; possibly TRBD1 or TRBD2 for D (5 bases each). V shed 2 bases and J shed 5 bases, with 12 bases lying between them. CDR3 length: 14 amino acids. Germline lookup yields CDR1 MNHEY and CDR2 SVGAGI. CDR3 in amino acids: CASSYRDLSETQYF. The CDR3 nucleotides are TGTGCCAGCAGTTACCGGGACCTCTCGGAGACCCAGTACTTC.

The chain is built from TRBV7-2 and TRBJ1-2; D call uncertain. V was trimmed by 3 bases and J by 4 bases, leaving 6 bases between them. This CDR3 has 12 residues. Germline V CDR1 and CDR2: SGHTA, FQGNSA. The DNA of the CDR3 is TGTGCCAGCAGCTTGCGTGTCTATGGCTACACCTTC. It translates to CASSLRVYGYTF. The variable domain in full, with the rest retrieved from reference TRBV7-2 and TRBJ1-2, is GAGVSQSPSNKVTEKGKDVELRCDPISGHTALYWYRQSLGQGLEFLIYFQGNSAPDKSGLPSDRFSAERTGGSVSTLTIQRTQQEDSAVYLCASSLRVYGYTFGSGTRLTVV.

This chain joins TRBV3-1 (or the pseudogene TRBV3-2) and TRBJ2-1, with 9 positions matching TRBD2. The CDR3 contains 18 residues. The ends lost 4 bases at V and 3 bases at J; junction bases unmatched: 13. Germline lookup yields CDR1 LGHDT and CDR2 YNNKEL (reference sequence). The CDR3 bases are TGTGCCAGCAGCCGGCCGTATGGCGGGGGGGTGGGCTACAATGAGCAGTTCTTC. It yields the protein CASSRPYGGGVGYNEQFF.

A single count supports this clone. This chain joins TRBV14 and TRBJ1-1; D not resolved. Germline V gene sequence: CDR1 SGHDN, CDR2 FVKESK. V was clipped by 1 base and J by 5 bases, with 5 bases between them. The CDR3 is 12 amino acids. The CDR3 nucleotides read TGTGCCAGCAGCCAAGTAGGGACTGAAGCTTTCTTT. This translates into CASSQVGTEAFF.

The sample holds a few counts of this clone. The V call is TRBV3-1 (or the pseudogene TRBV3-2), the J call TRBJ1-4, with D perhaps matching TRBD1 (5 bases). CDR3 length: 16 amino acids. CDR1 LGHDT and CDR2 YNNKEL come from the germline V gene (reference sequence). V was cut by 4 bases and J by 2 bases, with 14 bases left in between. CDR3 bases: TGTGCCAGCAGCCTTTCAACCGACAGTACTAATGAAAAACTGTTTTTT. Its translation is CASSLSTDSTNEKLFF.

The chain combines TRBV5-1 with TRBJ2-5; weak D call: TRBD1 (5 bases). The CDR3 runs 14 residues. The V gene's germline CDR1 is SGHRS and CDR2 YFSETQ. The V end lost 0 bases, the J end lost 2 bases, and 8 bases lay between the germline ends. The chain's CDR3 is CASSLEGPQETQYF. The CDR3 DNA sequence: TGCGCCAGCAGCTTGGAGGGGCCACAAGAGACCCAGTACTTC.

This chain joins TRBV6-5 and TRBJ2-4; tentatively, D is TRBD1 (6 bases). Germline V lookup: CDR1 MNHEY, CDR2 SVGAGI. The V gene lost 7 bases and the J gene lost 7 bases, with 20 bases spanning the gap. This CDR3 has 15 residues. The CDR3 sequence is CASNPTGREWNIQYF. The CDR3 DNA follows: TGTGCCAGCAACCCGACAGGTAGGGAGTGGAACATTCAGTACTTC.

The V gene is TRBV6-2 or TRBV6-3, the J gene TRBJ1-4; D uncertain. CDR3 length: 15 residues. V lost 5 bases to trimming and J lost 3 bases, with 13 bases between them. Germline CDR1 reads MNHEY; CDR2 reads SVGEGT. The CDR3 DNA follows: TGTGCCAGCAGTCCCGTCGGGGTACCTAATGAAAAACTGTTTTTT. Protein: CASSPVGVPNEKLFF.

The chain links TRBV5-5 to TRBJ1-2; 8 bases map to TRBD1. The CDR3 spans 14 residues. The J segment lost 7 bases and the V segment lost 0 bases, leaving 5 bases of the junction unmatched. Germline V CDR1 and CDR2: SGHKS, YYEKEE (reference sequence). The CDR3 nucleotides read TGTGCCAGCAGCTTGGGACAGGGGCTCTTTGGCTACACCTTC. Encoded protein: CASSLGQGLFGYTF.

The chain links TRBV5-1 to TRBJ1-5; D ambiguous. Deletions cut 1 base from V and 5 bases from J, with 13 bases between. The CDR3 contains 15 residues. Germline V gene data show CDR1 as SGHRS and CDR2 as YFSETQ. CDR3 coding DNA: TGCGCCAGCAGCTTGACTGGAACAGAGTATCAGCCCCAGCATTTT. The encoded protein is CASSLTGTEYQPQHF. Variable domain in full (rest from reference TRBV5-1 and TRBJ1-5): KAGVTQTPRYLIKTRGQQVTLSCSPISGHRSVSWYQQTPGQGLQFLFEYFSETQRNKGNFPGRFSGRQFSNSRSEMNVSTLELGDSALYLCASSLTGTEYQPQHFGDGTRLSIL.

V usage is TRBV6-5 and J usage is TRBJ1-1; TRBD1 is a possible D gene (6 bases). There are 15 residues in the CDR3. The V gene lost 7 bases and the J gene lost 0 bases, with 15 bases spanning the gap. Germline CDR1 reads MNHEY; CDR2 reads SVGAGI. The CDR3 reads CASNGQLYMNTEAFF. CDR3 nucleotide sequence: TGTGCCAGCAACGGACAGTTATATATGAACACTGAAGCTTTCTTT.

The CDR3 loop is CASTDSRITDTQYF. The CDR3, as DNA: TGTGCCAGCACGGACAGTAGGATCACAGATACGCAGTATTTT. The rearrangement links TRBV28 to TRBJ2-3; tentatively, D is TRBD1 (6 bases). This CDR3 has 14 residues. With 7 bases removed from V and 2 bases from J, the gap between germline ends came to 13 bases. The germline CDR1 and CDR2 sequences are MDHEN and SYDVKM.

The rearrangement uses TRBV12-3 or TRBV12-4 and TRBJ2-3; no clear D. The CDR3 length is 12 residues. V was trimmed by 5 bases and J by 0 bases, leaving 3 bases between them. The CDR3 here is CASSDSTDTQYF. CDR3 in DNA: TGTGCCAGCAGTGACAGCACAGATACGCAGTATTTT.

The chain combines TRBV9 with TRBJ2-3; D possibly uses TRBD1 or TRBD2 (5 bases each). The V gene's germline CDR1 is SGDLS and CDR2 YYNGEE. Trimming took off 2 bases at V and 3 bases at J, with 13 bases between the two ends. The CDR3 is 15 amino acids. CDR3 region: CASSVRGAWTDTQYF. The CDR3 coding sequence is TGTGCCAGCAGCGTGAGGGGCGCGTGGACAGATACGCAGTATTTT.

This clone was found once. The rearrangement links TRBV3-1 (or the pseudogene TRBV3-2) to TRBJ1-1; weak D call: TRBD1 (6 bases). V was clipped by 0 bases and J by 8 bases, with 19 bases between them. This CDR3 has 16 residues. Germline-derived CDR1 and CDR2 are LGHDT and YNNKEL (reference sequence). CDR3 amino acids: CASSQDILVGQMEAFF. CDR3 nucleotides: TGTGCCAGCAGCCAAGATATCCTCGTAGGACAGATGGAAGCTTTCTTT.

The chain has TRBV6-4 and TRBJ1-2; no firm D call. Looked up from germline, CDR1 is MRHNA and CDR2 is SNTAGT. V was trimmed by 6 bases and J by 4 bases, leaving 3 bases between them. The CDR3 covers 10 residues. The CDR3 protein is CASRLYGYTF. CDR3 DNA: TGTGCCAGCAGGCTCTATGGCTACACCTTC.

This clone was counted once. The CDR3 DNA sequence: TGTGCCAGCAGCCCACCAGGCAGCTACAATGAGCAGTTCTTC. It is translated as CASSPPGSYNEQFF. The V and J genes are TRBV11-2 and TRBJ2-1; no clear D gene. Germline V lookup: CDR1 SGHAT, CDR2 FQNNGV. This CDR3 spans 14 amino acids. The V end lost 5 bases, the J end lost 3 bases, and 11 bases lay between the germline ends. The full variable domain, completed using reference TRBV11-2 and TRBJ2-1, is EAGVAQSPRYKIIEKRQSVAFWCNPISGHATLYWYQQILGQGPKLLIQFQNNGVVDDSQLPKDRFSAERLKGVDSTLKIQPAKLEDSAVYLCASSPPGSYNEQFFGPGTRLTVL.

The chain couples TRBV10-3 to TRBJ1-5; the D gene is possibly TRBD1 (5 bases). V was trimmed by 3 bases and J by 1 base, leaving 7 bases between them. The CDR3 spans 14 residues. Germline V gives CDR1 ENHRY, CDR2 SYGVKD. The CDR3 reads CAISEQESNQPQHF. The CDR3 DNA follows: TGTGCCATCAGTGAACAGGAGAGCAATCAGCCCCAGCATTTT.

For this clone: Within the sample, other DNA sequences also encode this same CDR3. The DNA for the CDR3 is TGTGCCAGTAGTATACTAGCGGGGGGCACAGATACGCAGTATTTT. This sequence encodes CASSILAGGTDTQYF. V is TRBV19 and J is TRBJ2-3; 10 positions agree with TRBD2. Germline CDR1 is LNHDA and CDR2 is SQIVND (reference sequence). CDR3 length equals 15 residues. V lost 2 bases and J lost 1; bases outside the gene matches: 0.

The CDR3 spells CASSRTQVSMVHEQYF. Here the CDR3 DNA reads TGCGCCAGCAGCCGGACCCAGGTTTCCATGGTCCACGAGCAGTACTTC. This chain connects TRBV4-1 to TRBJ2-7; D remains ambiguous. V was shortened by 4 bases and J by 5 bases, with 21 bases between the two germline ends. This CDR3 is 16 amino acids long. Germline CDR1 and CDR2: MGHRA and YSYEKL.

The CDR3 region is CASSVEWDTSIEGYGYTF. Here the CDR3 DNA reads TGTGCCAGCAGCGTAGAATGGGACACCTCAATCGAAGGGTATGGCTACACCTTC. The gene calls are TRBV9 and TRBJ1-2; D might be TRBD1 (6 bases). This CDR3 is built from 18 residues. V was pared by 0 bases and J by 5 bases, with 23 bases between. Germline CDR1 reads SGDLS; CDR2 reads YYNGEE.

CDR3 coding DNA: TGTGCCAGCAGCCAAGACTGGACAGGGGGCAGGTACGAGCAGTACTTC. As protein: CASSQDWTGGRYEQYF. V usage is TRBV14 and J usage is TRBJ2-7, with 11 nucleotides matching TRBD1. The germline CDR1 and CDR2 sequences are SGHDN and FVKESK. V gave up 0 bases and J gave up 4 bases; unmatched junction bases: 5. The CDR3 runs 16 residues.